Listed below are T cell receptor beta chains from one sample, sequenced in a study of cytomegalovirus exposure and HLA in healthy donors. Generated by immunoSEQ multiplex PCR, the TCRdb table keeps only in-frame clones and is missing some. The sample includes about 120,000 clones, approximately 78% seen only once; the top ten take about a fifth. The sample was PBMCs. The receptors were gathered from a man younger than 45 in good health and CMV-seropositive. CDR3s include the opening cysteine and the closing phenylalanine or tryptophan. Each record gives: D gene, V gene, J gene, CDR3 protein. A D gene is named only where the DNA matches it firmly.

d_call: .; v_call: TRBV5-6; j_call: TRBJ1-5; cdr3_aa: CASSPRGVQPQHF
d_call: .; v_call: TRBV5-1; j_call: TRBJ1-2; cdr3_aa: CASSRNPQGTLANYGYTF
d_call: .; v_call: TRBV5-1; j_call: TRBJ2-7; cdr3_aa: CASSLGSGDRREQYF
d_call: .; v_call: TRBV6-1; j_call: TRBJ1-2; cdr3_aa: CASMLGGPNYGYTF
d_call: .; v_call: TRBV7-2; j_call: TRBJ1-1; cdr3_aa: CASKSLDSPEAFF
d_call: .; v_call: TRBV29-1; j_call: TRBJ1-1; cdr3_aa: CSVESQGTTEAFF
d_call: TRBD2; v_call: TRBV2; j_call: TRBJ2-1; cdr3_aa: CASSKTSGNNEQFF
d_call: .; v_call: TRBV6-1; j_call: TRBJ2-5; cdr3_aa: CTSSGPRTEQETQYF
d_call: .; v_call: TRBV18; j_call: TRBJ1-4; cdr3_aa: CASSPRQDRDEKLFF
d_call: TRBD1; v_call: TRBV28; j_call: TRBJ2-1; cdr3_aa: CASTVGGTGGSEQFF
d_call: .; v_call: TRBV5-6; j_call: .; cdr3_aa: CASSFTDSYEQYF
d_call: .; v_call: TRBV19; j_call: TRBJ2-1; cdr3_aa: CASSSRGSEQFF
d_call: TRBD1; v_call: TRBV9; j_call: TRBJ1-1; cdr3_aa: CASSVEQGANTEAFF
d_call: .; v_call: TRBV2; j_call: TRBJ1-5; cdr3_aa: CASSEWGRGGNQPQHF
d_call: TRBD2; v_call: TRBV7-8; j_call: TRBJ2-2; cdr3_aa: CASSLGGRRWGGPGELFF
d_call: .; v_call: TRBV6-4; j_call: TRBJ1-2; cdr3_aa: CASSDSRGICYGYTF
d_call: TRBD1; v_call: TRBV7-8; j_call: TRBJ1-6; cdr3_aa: CASSIPGTGRGSPLHF
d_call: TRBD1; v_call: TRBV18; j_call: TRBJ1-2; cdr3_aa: CASTGDRVNGYTF
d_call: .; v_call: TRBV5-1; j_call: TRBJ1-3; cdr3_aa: CASSEGSGNTIYF
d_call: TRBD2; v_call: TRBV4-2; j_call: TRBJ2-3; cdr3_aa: CASSQGTSSGTDTQYF
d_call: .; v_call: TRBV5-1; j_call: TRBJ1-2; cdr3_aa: CASSLPGANPGYTF
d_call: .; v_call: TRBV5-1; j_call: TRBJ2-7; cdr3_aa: CASSLVYRSNEQYF
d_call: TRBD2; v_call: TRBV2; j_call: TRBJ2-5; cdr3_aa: CASSGSSGVHQETQYF
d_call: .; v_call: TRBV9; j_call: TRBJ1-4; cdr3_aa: CASRDSSGKLFF
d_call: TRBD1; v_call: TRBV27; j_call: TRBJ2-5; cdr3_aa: CASSFIRGYDSETQYF
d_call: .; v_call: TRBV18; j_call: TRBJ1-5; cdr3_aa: CASSPRGSPGQPQHF
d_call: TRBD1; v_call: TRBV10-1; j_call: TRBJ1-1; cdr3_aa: CASSRNRGTEAFF